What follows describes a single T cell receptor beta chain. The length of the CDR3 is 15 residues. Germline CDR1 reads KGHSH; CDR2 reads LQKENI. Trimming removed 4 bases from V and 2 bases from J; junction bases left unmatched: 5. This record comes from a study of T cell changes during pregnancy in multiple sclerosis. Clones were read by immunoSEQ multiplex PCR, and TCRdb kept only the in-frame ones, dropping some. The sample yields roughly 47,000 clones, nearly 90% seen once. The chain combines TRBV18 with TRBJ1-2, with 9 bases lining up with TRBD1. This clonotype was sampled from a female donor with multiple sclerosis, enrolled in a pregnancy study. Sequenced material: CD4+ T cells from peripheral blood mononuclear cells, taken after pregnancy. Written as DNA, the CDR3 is TGTGCCAGCTCACAGGACAGGGGAGGGAACTATGGCTACACCTTC. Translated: CASSQDRGGNYGYTF. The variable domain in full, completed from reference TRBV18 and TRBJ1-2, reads NAGVMQNPRHLVRRRGQEARLRCSPMKGHSHVYWYRQLPEEGLKFMVYLQKENIIDESGMPKERFSAEFPKEGPSILRIQQVVRGDSAAYFCASSQDRGGNYGYTFGSGTRLTVV.